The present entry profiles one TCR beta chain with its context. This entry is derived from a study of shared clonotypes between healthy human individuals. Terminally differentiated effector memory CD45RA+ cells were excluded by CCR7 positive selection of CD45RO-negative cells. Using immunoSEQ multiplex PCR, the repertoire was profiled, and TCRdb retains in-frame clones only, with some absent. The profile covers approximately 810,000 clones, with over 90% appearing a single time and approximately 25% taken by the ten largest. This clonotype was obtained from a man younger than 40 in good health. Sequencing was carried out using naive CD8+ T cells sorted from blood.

This CDR3 reads CASSLARGRNQETQYF. The CDR3 coding sequence is TGTGCCAGCAGCTTAGCCAGGGGGAGAAACCAAGAGACCCAGTACTTC. The rearrangement joins TRBV11-2 to TRBJ2-5; 7 bases align to TRBD1. This CDR3 region has 16 residues. V shed 1 base and J 0 bases; nucleotides not matched to a gene: 5. Germline values: CDR1 SGHAT, CDR2 FQNNGV.